This T cell receptor beta chain was sequenced during a study of blood T cell repertoires in COVID-19. In the study overall: The United States, Italy and Spain supplied acute and convalescent COVID-19 samples.

V was clipped by 6 bases and J by 5 bases, with 11 bases between them. Germline V gene sequence: CDR1 MNHNY, CDR2 SVGAGI (reference sequence). The CDR3 is 13 residues long. As originally analysed: The assay estimated nucleated cells by amplifying reference gene primers. Profiled with immunoSEQ multiplex PCR; TCRdb holds only in-frame clones, not every one. V and J calls and clone size are those listed in that table; D and trimming were worked out from the DNA. Of some 400,000 clones in the sample, around 87% are singletons; the top ten hold 6.5%. Material for sequencing was peripheral blood. The gene calls are TRBV6-6 and TRBJ1-5; tentatively, D is TRBD1 (6 bases). The sequence was collected from a man younger than 35 with active or convalescent COVID-19. This CDR3 is CASRPRTDQPQHF. The CDR3, as DNA: TGTGCCAGCAGACCCCGGACAGATCAGCCCCAGCATTTT.